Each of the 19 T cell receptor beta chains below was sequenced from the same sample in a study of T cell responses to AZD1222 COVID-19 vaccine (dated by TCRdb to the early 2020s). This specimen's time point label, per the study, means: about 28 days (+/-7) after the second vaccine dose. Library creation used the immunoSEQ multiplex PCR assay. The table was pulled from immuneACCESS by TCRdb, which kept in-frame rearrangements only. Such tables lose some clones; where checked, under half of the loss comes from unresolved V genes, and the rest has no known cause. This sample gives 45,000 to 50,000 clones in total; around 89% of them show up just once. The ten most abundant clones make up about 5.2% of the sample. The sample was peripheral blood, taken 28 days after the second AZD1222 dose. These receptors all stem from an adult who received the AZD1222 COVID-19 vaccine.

CDR3 DNA sequence: TGTGCCAGCAGTGAATCACCGGGACGAGGTACAGATACGCAGTATTTT. It specifies CASSESPGRGTDTQYF. The chain couples TRBV6-1 to TRBJ2-3; D possibly uses TRBD1 or TRBD2 (5 bases each). Trimming stripped 2 bases from V and 3 bases from J, with 15 bases between. The germline V gene encodes CDR1 MNHNS and CDR2 SASEGT. The CDR3 has 16 amino acids.

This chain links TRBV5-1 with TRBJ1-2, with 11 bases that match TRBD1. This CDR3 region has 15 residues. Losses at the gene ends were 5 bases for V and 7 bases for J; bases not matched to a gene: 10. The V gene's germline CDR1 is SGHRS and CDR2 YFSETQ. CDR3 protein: CASRIGQGASFGYTF. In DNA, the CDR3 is TGCGCCAGCAGAATAGGACAGGGGGCGTCTTTTGGCTACACCTTC.

The CDR3 coding sequence is TGTGCCAGCAGTTCAGGGTTAAAAAGCTCCTACAATGAGCAGTTCTTC. Its translation: CASSSGLKSSYNEQFF. The J gene is TRBJ2-1, the V gene TRBV7-9, with TRBD1 as a possible D gene (5 bases). The CDR3 has 16 residues. V was trimmed by 6 bases and J by 0 bases, leaving 15 bases between them. The V gene's germline CDR1 is SEHNR and CDR2 FQNEAQ (reference sequence).

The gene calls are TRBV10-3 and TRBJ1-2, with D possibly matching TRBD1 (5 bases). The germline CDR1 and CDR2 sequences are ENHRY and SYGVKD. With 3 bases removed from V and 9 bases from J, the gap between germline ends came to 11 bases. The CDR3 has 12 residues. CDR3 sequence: CAISDGGKSYTF. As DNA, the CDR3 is TGTGCCATCAGTGACGGGGGTAAGAGCTACACCTTC.

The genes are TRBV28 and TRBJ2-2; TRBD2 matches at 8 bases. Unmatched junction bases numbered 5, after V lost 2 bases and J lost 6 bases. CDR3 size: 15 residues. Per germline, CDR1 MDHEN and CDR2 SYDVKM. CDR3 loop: CASSLSGRGSGELFF. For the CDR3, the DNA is TGTGCCAGCAGTTTAAGCGGGAGAGGGTCCGGGGAGCTGTTTTTT.

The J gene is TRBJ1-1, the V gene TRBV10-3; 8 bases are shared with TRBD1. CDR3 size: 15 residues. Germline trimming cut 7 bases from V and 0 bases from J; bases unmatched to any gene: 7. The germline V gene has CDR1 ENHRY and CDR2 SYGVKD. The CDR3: CAITERDRMNTEAFF. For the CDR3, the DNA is TGTGCCATCACCGAACGGGACAGGATGAACACTGAAGCTTTCTTT.

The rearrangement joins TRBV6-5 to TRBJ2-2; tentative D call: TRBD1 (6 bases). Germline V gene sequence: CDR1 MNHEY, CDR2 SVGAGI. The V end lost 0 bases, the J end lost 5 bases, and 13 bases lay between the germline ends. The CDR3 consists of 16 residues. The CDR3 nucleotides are TGTGCCAGCAGTTACTCATTCACAGGGCAAACCGGGGAGCTGTTTTTT. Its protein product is CASSYSFTGQTGELFF.

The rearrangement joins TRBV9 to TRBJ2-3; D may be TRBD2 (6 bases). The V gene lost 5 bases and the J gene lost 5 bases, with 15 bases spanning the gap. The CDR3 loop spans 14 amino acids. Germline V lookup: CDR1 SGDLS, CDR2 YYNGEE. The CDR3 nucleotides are TGTGCCAGCAGACCCGGGGGTGGGAGAGATACGCAGTATTTT. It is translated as CASRPGGGRDTQYF.

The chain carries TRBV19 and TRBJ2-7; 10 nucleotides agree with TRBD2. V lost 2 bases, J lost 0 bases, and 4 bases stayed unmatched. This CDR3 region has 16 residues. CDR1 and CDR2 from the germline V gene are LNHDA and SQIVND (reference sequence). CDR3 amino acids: CASSILAGARSYEQYF. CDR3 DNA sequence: TGTGCCAGTAGTATACTAGCGGGAGCCCGCTCCTACGAGCAGTACTTC.

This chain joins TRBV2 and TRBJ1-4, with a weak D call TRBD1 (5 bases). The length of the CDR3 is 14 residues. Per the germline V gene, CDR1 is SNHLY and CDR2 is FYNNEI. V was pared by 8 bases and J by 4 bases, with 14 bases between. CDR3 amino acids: CASQRGEGNEKLFF. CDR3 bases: TGTGCCAGCCAAAGGGGTGAGGGTAATGAAAAACTGTTTTTT.

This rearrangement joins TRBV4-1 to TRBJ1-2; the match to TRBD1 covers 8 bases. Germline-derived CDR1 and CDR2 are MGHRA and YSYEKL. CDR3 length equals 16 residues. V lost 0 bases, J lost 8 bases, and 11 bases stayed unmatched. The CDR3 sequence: CASSQDLRQGARGYTF. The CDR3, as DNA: TGCGCCAGCAGCCAAGATCTACGGCAGGGGGCAAGGGGCTACACCTTC.

The CDR3 bases are TGTGCCAGCAGCTTGGCGGGGCCTGAGGGGAATGAGCAGTTCTTC. Residues: CASSLAGPEGNEQFF. V usage is TRBV11-2 and J usage is TRBJ2-1; D might be TRBD2 (6 bases). Germline V lookup: CDR1 SGHAT, CDR2 FQNNGV. CDR3 length: 15 residues. V was clipped by 3 bases and J by 7 bases, with 16 bases between them.

CDR3 coding DNA: TGTGCCAGCAGCTTAAGAGCGAAAGGGCCAGATACGCAGTATTTT. Translation: CASSLRAKGPDTQYF. This rearrangement joins TRBV11-2 to TRBJ2-3; D unclear. Germline CDR1 SGHAT, CDR2 FQNNGV. Trimming removed 2 bases at V and 4 bases at J, with 13 bases between. This CDR3 has 15 residues.

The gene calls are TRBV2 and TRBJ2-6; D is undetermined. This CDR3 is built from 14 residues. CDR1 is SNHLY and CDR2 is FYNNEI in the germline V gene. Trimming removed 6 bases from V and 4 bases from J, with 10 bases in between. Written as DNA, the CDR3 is TGTGCCAGCAGGCTTGGTTCCGGGGCCAACGTCCTGACTTTC. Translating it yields CASRLGSGANVLTF.

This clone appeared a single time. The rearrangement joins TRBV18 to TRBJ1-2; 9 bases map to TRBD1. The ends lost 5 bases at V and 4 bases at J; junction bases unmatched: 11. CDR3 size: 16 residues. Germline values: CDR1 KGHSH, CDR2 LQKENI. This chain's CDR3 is CASSRDREAWGYGYTF. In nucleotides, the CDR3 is TGTGCCAGCTCAAGGGACAGGGAGGCCTGGGGCTATGGCTACACCTTC.

CDR3: CASSEQAGGQDTQYF. DNA for the CDR3: TGTGCCAGCAGTGAACAAGCGGGGGGGCAAGATACGCAGTATTTT. V gene TRBV2 combines with J gene TRBJ2-3, with 10 bases aligning to TRBD2. V lost 2 bases to trimming and J lost 5 bases; unmatched junction nucleotides: 4. This CDR3 comprises 15 residues. CDR1 is SNHLY, CDR2 FYNNEI, per germline.

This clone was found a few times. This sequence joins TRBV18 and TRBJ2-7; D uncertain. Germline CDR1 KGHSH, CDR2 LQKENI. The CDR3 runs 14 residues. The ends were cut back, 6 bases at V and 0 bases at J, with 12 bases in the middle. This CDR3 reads CASSPYSSSYEQYF. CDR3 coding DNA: TGTGCCAGCTCGCCTTATTCCAGCTCCTACGAGCAGTACTTC.

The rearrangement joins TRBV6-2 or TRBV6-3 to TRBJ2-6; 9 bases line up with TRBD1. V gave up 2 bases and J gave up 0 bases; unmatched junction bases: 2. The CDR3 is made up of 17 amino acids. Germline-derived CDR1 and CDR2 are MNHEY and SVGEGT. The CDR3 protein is CASSYGTGISGANVLTF. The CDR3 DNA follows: TGTGCCAGCAGTTACGGGACAGGGATCTCTGGGGCCAACGTCCTGACTTTC.

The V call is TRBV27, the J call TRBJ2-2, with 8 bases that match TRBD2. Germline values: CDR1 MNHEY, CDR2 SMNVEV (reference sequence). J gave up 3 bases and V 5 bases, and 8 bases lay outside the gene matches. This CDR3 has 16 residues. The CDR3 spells CASSTPAGEYTGELFF. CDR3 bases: TGTGCCAGCAGTACCCCAGCGGGGGAGTACACCGGGGAGCTGTTTTTT.